The T cell receptor (beta chain) described here comes from a study of cytomegalovirus exposure and HLA in healthy donors (TCRdb year 2017). Turning to the overall study: According to a later analysis, one platform produced both the 110 or so validation repertoires and the 670 or so repertoires of the first cohort. The aim of the study was to test whether cataloging public T cell receptors could identify signatures of past pathogen exposure. To predict cytomegalovirus infection status, the study combined high-throughput TCR immunosequencing, statistical association of individual TCRs with disease status, and machine learning. Along with the roughly 610-subject first cohort, a separate validation cohort of around 120 different subjects was used. Here is what the overall study found, with its caveats: It was suggested by the authors that the approach could potentially be generalized to other disease states and immunological phenotypes. A few of the identified cytomegalovirus-associated TCR beta chains were confirmed in vitro to be specific for cytomegalovirus antigens. All 120 or so repertoires were used to score co-occurrence in the validation cohort in a later analysis, because that analysis had no HLA typing for the cohort. The classifier was reported to diagnose cytomegalovirus status with high specificity and sensitivity in both the original and validation cohorts. The study gave a list of 150 to 200 TCR beta chains associated with cytomegalovirus. Across donors, most TCR sequences were observed very rarely, whereas some public TCRs were present in many individuals. In a later analysis, TCRs clustered in the first cohort were found to also tend to co-occur in the 120 or so validation repertoires, with approximately 95% of cluster scores above 0.

The donors were included in the validation cohort of roughly 120 subjects, a group kept apart from the roughly 690-subject first cohort. Spanning cysteine to phenylalanine, the CDR3 consists of 16 amino acids. The CDR3 DNA has 48 bases and is translated from base 1. Sequences SEHNR (CDR1) and FQNEAQ (CDR2) are obtained from the germline V gene (reference sequence). Trimming costs V 1 base and J 1 base, and their ends lie 12 bases apart. Libraries came from the immunoSEQ multiplex PCR assay. From the authors' description of their analysis: A statistical classification framework was built for diagnosing cytomegalovirus status from the catalog of TCR beta chain sequences. In its TCRdb copy, this immuneACCESS table keeps in-frame sequences only and misses some clones. Where compared with another copy, unresolved V genes explain less than half of these, and the others have no known cause. The V and J calls and clone size come from that table; D and trimming were worked out from the DNA. The sample table records some 50,000 clones; around 94% of these occur just once. Around 7.8% of the sample is in the top ten clones.

As regards this clone: Which antigen it targets is not known. One base away there is no much larger clone; base qualities are not given.

The receptor was isolated from a woman aged 18-29 years in good health and CMV-seropositive. Material: PBMCs. Recombination connected TRBV7-9 to TRBJ2-3; perhaps TRBD1 is the D gene, with 6 bases matching. CDR3 sequence: CASSLGQRTGTDTQYF. The sequenced DNA is TGTGCCAGCAGCTTAGGCCAGCGGACAGGCACAGATACGCAGTATTTT.